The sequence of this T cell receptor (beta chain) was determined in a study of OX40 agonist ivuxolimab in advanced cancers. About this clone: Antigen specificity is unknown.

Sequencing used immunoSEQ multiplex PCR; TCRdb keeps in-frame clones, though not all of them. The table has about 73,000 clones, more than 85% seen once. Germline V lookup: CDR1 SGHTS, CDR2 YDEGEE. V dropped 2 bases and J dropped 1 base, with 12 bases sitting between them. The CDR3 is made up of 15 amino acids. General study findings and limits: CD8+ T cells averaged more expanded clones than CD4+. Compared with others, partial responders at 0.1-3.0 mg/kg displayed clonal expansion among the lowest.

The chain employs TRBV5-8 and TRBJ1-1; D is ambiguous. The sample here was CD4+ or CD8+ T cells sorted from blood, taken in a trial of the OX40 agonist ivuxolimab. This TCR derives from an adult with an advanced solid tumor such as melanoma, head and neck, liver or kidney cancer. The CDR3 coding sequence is TGTGCCAGCAGCTTTCTTGGAGGGCCGAACACTGAAGCTTTCTTT. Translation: CASSFLGGPNTEAFF. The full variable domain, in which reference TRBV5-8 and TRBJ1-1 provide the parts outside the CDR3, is EAGVTQSPTHLIKTRGQQATLRCSPISGHTSVYWYQQALGLGLQFLLWYDEGEERNRGNFPPRFSGRQFPNYSSELNVNALELEDSALYLCASSFLGGPNTEAFFGQGTRLTVV.